The 32 T cell receptor beta chains listed next were all sequenced from one sample in a study of T-cell memory formation after mild COVID-19. Using its own MiXCR run on the 5' RACE reads, TCRdb lists one record per CDR3 protein. The sample has a few hundred thousand distinct CDR3 sequences, over 15% seen once. Source material: PBMCs or a T cell subset sorted from them (not recorded which). These receptors were taken from a man between 18 and 29 years old who had mild COVID-19 (a few samples of this study predate the infection). Cell type and time point are not known.

The V gene is TRBV7-8, the J gene TRBJ2-2; 16 nucleotides agree with TRBD2. The CDR3 loop spans 18 amino acids. V shed 3 bases and J 0 bases; nucleotides not matched to a gene: 1. Germline V lookup: CDR1 SGHVS, CDR2 FQNEAQ. The DNA for the CDR3 is TGTGCCAGCAGCTTGGGACTAGCGGGGGGGACGAACACCGGGGAGCTGTTTTTT. It specifies CASSLGLAGGTNTGELFF.

CDR3 nucleotides: TGTGCCAGCAGCTTAGGAGCACAGGTTCGAGAGACCCAGTACTTC. It codes for CASSLGAQVRETQYF. This chain connects TRBV7-8 to TRBJ2-5; a possible D gene is TRBD1 (5 bases). V dropped 1 base and J dropped 4 bases, with 13 bases sitting between them. CDR1 and CDR2 (germline): SGHVS, FQNEAQ. The length of the CDR3 is 15 residues.

V is TRBV6-6 and J is TRBJ2-3; D call uncertain. Per germline, CDR1 MNHNY and CDR2 SVGAGI (reference sequence). The CDR3 spans 15 residues. V lost 2 bases to trimming and J lost 3 bases, with 12 bases between them. CDR3 DNA sequence: TGTGCCAGCAGTTACGAGGACGTTATGACAGATACGCAGTATTTT. It is translated as CASSYEDVMTDTQYF.

This clonotype was seen more than once but under ten times. The chain uses TRBV5-1 and TRBJ2-3; unclear D gene. This CDR3 contains 14 residues. Germline assignment: CDR1 SGHRS and CDR2 YFSETQ. Between the trimmed V and J ends, which lost 1 base and 4 bases, there was a span of 10 bases. CDR3: CASSLIGTSDTQYF. Written as DNA, the CDR3 is TGCGCCAGCAGCTTGATAGGCACCTCAGATACGCAGTATTTT.

The chain is built from TRBV7-6 and TRBJ2-1; D is uncertain. Trimming stripped 4 bases from V and 5 bases from J, with 21 bases between. Germline V gives CDR1 SGHVS, CDR2 FNYEAQ. The CDR3 loop spans 17 amino acids. As DNA, the CDR3 is TGTGCCAGCAGCTACTTAACAACAGAAAGTCTGAACAATGAGCAGTTCTTC. It codes for CASSYLTTESLNNEQFF.

In its sample, this clonotype was seen a few times. The DNA of the CDR3 is TGTGCCACCAGTGCCCCTGGTACAGATACGCAGTATTTT. It is translated as CATSAPGTDTQYF. This chain links TRBV24-1 with TRBJ2-3; D remains unclear. Trimming took off 5 bases at V and 3 bases at J, with 8 bases between the two ends. CDR3 size: 13 residues. CDR1 KGHDR and CDR2 SFDVKD come from the germline V gene.

The chain employs TRBV29-1 and TRBJ2-5; D could derive from TRBD1 or TRBD2 (5 bases each). Trimming cost V 7 bases and J 5 bases, with 17 bases left between them. This CDR3 is 13 amino acids long. Germline loops: CDR1 SQVTM, CDR2 ANQGSEA. The CDR3 DNA follows: TGCAGCGCGAGGGACCTCTCGACGGAGACCCAGTACTTC. Protein: CSARDLSTETQYF.

The genes are TRBV12-3 or TRBV12-4 and TRBJ2-3; D is undetermined. Trimming removed 3 bases from V and 2 bases from J, with 12 bases in between. The CDR3 length is 15 residues. The CDR3: CASSFFNVFTDTQYF. The CDR3 DNA sequence: TGTGCCAGCAGTTTTTTTAACGTTTTCACAGATACGCAGTATTTT.

This clonotype has more than one count but fewer than ten. The chain is built from TRBV28 and TRBJ1-5; D unclear. V was pared by 3 bases and J by 7 bases, with 7 bases between. The CDR3 is 12 residues long. The germline gives CDR1 MDHEN, CDR2 SYDVKM. CDR3 DNA: TGTGCCAGCAGTTTGCCGAGGCAGCCCCAGCATTTT. It translates to CASSLPRQPQHF.

The genes are TRBV6-2 or TRBV6-3 and TRBJ1-4, with unresolved D. The CDR3 is made up of 18 amino acids. Looked up from germline, CDR1 is MNHEY and CDR2 is SVGEGT. V lost 5 bases to trimming and J lost 0 bases, with 19 bases between them. The CDR3 is CASSPASILGATNEKLFF. DNA of the CDR3: TGTGCCAGCAGTCCCGCGAGTATCCTCGGAGCAACTAATGAAAAACTGTTTTTT.

This clonotype was recorded a few times. The chain links TRBV7-3 to TRBJ2-3, with TRBD1 as a possible D gene (6 bases). The CDR3 spans 17 residues. Trimming removed 2 bases at V and 0 bases at J, with 15 bases between. Germline-derived CDR1 and CDR2 are SGHTA and FQGTGA. This chain's CDR3 is CASSLVGQSFSTDTQYF. The CDR3 coding sequence is TGTGCCAGCAGCTTAGTGGGACAATCGTTTAGCACAGATACGCAGTATTTT.

This clonotype was counted only a few times. This sequence joins TRBV4-2 and TRBJ2-1; 11 bases are a match to TRBD2. Germline values: CDR1 LGHNA, CDR2 YNFKEQ. The V and J ends lost 6 bases and 7 bases, in that order; junction bases with no gene match: 8. CDR3 length: 15 residues. CDR3 DNA sequence: TGTGCCAGCAGACCGGGGATAGCGGGGGGGAATGAGCAGTTCTTC. Translating gives CASRPGIAGGNEQFF.

This clonotype was seen only a few times. V is TRBV7-9 and J is TRBJ1-4; the D gene is possibly TRBD1 (5 bases). The CDR3 runs to 13 residues. V was shortened by 9 bases and J by 5 bases, with 13 bases between the two germline ends. The germline CDR1 and CDR2 sequences are SEHNR and FQNEAQ (reference sequence). The chain's CDR3 is CASAGTENEKLFF. DNA of the CDR3: TGTGCCAGTGCCGGGACCGAGAATGAAAAACTGTTTTTT.

This clonotype has just a few counts. The chain recombines TRBV20-1 with TRBJ1-4, with TRBD1 matching over 7 bases. V lost 0 bases to trimming and J lost 7 bases; unmatched junction nucleotides: 5. The CDR3 spans 14 residues. Germline V gene sequence: CDR1 DFQATT, CDR2 SNEGSKA (reference sequence). The CDR3 DNA reads as TGCAGTGCTAGAGAACAGGGGCTAGGTGAAAAACTGTTTTTT. Protein product: CSAREQGLGEKLFF.

This chain joins TRBV9 and TRBJ1-1; maybe TRBD1 (5 bases). This CDR3 is 16 amino acids long. V lost 0 bases, J lost 6 bases, and 18 bases lay in between. CDR1 SGDLS and CDR2 YYNGEE come from the germline V gene. In nucleotides, the CDR3 is TGTGCCAGCAGCGTAGGCCTTGGGGACCATGGGGCTGAAGCTTTCTTT. Protein sequence: CASSVGLGDHGAEAFF.

This clonotype was recorded many times. The genes are TRBV5-1 and TRBJ2-1; D remains unclear. The V end lost 3 bases, the J end lost 10 bases, and 11 bases lay between the germline ends. The CDR3 covers 12 residues. CDR1 and CDR2 from the germline V gene are SGHRS and YFSETQ. CDR3 sequence: CASSSGYGEQFF. The DNA for the CDR3 is TGCGCCAGCAGCTCCGGCTATGGGGAGCAGTTCTTC.

The rearrangement joins TRBV7-8 to TRBJ2-5, with D maybe TRBD2 (5 bases). Germline CDR1 is SGHVS and CDR2 is FQNEAQ. The CDR3 spans 14 residues. V gave up 2 bases and J gave up 8 bases, with 15 bases separating them. The CDR3 sequence: CASSLRGSGNTQYF. CDR3 nucleotides: TGTGCCAGCAGCTTACGGGGTTCGGGGAATACCCAGTACTTC.

This chain connects TRBV7-2 to TRBJ2-5, with D hard to call. Germline CDR1 and CDR2: SGHTA and FQGNSA. With 2 bases removed from V and 2 bases from J, the gap between germline ends came to 9 bases. The CDR3 contains 14 residues. As DNA, the CDR3 is TGTGCCAGCAGCTTACATGGGTGGCAAGAGACCCAGTACTTC. Protein sequence: CASSLHGWQETQYF.

The chain links TRBV6-2 or TRBV6-3 to TRBJ1-1; tentatively, D is TRBD1 (6 bases). Germline V gene lookup returns CDR1 MNHEY and CDR2 SVGEGT. The length of the CDR3 is 16 residues. Trimming took 6 bases from V and 2 from J, leaving 19 bases between them. The CDR3 sequence is CASRKLQGLRNTEAFF. In DNA form, the CDR3 reads TGTGCCAGCAGAAAGTTACAGGGCCTCCGAAACACTGAAGCTTTCTTT.

This clonotype occurred many times. The chain uses TRBV7-9 and TRBJ1-4, with no clear D. V shed 11 bases and J shed 13 bases, with 20 bases lying between them. Germline V gene data show CDR1 as SEHNR and CDR2 as FQNEAQ (reference sequence). CDR3 length equals 12 residues. The CDR3 sequence is CAYDLSQSTLFF. In DNA, the CDR3 is TGTGCCTACGACTTATCGCAGTCTACACTGTTTTTT.

This clonotype occurred a few times. One junction end does not reproduce the germline sequence, and a read error may be involved. The rearrangement links TRBV6-6 to TRBJ2-1; 8 positions match TRBD1. The V gene's germline CDR1 is MNHNY and CDR2 SVGAGI (reference sequence). The CDR3 extends over 16 amino acids. The CDR3 reads CASRPQQGASSNEQFF. CDR3 in DNA: TGTGCCAGCAGGCCCCAGCAGGGGGCATCCTCCAATGAGCAGTTCTTC.

The chain is built from TRBV7-9 and TRBJ2-5; tentatively, D is TRBD1 (5 bases). CDR1 is SEHNR, CDR2 FQNEAQ, per germline (reference sequence). The CDR3 totals 14 residues. With 5 bases removed from V and 2 bases from J, the gap between germline ends came to 12 bases. The CDR3 bases are TGTGCCAGCAGCCCAACACAGGCACAAGAGACCCAGTACTTC. It specifies CASSPTQAQETQYF.

This clonotype was detected a few times. The chain has TRBV4-2 and TRBJ1-6; 7 nucleotides align to TRBD1. The germline V gene has CDR1 LGHNA and CDR2 YNFKEQ. Losses at the gene ends were 4 bases for V and 9 bases for J; bases not matched to a gene: 18. The CDR3 runs 18 residues. The CDR3 DNA follows: TGTGCCAGCAGCCCAGCCCTGGGTGAGAACAGGGGAGGTTCACCCCTCCACTTT. Translation gives CASSPALGENRGGSPLHF.

V is TRBV4-3 and J is TRBJ2-1; tentatively, D is TRBD1 or TRBD2 (6 bases each). Trimming took off 3 bases at V and 6 bases at J, with 18 bases between the two ends. The CDR3 contains 16 residues. Germline lookup yields CDR1 LGHNA and CDR2 YSLEER. The CDR3 bases are TGCGCCAGCAGCCAGTCGTTGGGGGGCGCCTCCAATGAGCAGTTCTTC. Translation gives CASSQSLGGASNEQFF.

As DNA, the CDR3 is TGTGCCAGCAGCTTAAACCCTGTTTGGGAACTACAAGAGACCCAGTACTTC. It encodes CASSLNPVWELQETQYF. The rearrangement links TRBV11-2 to TRBJ2-5, with unresolved D. Trimming removed 2 bases at V and 2 bases at J, with 18 bases between. The CDR3 runs 17 residues. The V gene's germline CDR1 is SGHAT and CDR2 FQNNGV. Full variable domain (missing parts from reference TRBV11-2 and TRBJ2-5): EAGVAQSPRYKIIEKRQSVAFWCNPISGHATLYWYQQILGQGPKLLIQFQNNGVVDDSQLPKDRFSAERLKGVDSTLKIQPAKLEDSAVYLCASSLNPVWELQETQYFGPGTRLLVL.

This clonotype was detected only a few times. V and J are TRBV6-2 or TRBV6-3 and TRBJ2-3; D call uncertain. The CDR3 is 15 residues long. From germline, CDR1 is MNHEY and CDR2 SVGEGT. Trimming cost V 2 bases and J 0 bases, with 9 bases left between them. This CDR3 reads CASSYLTTSTDTQYF. Written as DNA, the CDR3 is TGTGCCAGCAGTTACCTTACAACTAGCACAGATACGCAGTATTTT.

The chain combines TRBV25-1 with TRBJ2-5; perhaps TRBD2 as D (7 bases). The CDR3 length is 15 residues. CDR1 is MGHDK, CDR2 SYGVNS, per germline. Between the trimmed V and J ends, which lost 6 bases and 5 bases, there was a span of 19 bases. The CDR3 DNA sequence: TGTGCCAGCAGACCGGAGGGGGGGCTAGGGGAGACCCAGTACTTC. It codes for CASRPEGGLGETQYF.

V is TRBV11-2 and J is TRBJ2-1; 7 bases match TRBD2. CDR3 length: 12 amino acids. Per the germline V gene, CDR1 is SGHAT and CDR2 is FQNNGV. V lost 4 bases and J lost 6; bases outside the gene matches: 0. CDR3 coding DNA: TGTGCCAGCAGCTGGACTAGCAATGAGCAGTTCTTC. This sequence encodes CASSWTSNEQFF.

In its sample, this clonotype was seen once. A much bigger clone sits one base away, suggesting this may be a read error. Here the CDR3 DNA reads TGTGCCAGCAGCCTGACAGAGCCCGCGAACCCCGGGGAGCTGTTTTTT. It yields the protein CASSLTEPANPGELFF. The gene calls are TRBV5-6 and TRBJ2-2, with D possibly TRBD1 on 5 matching bases. This CDR3 has 16 amino acids. Per the germline V gene, CDR1 is SGHDT and CDR2 is YYEEEE.

The rearrangement joins TRBV10-3 to TRBJ2-1; a weak D match, TRBD1 (6 bases). Germline-derived CDR1 and CDR2 are ENHRY and SYGVKD. The CDR3 sequence is 15 residues long. Trimming stripped 2 bases from V and 7 bases from J, with 15 bases between. The CDR3 DNA follows: TGTGCCATCAGTGAGGGCAAGGGGGAAAAGAATGAGCAGTTCTTC. Protein: CAISEGKGEKNEQFF.

This clonotype was seen more than once but under ten times. The chain employs TRBV30 and TRBJ2-3; the D is unclear. CDR1 is GTSNPN, CDR2 SVGIG, per germline (reference sequence). This CDR3 spans 12 amino acids. V dropped 1 base and J dropped 6 bases, with 8 bases sitting between them. CDR3 residues: CAWSAYYDTQYF. The CDR3 region has the DNA TGTGCCTGGAGTGCCTACTATGATACGCAGTATTTT.

The rearrangement joins TRBV5-6 to TRBJ2-5, with a tentative D call TRBD1 (6 bases). V lost 4 bases and J 4 bases, leaving 20 bases between the germline ends. The CDR3 spans 16 residues. Per the germline V gene, CDR1 is SGHDT and CDR2 is YYEEEE. The CDR3 DNA sequence: TGTGCCAGCAGCCTCCGACCGGGACACGAAGGAGAGACCCAGTACTTC. Translating it yields CASSLRPGHEGETQYF. The variable domain in full, with the rest retrieved from reference TRBV5-6 and TRBJ2-5, is DAGVTQSPTHLIKTRGQQVTLRCSPKSGHDTVSWYQQALGQGPQFIFQYYEEEERQRGNFPDRFSGHQFPNYSSELNVNALLLGDSALYLCASSLRPGHEGETQYFGPGTRLLVL.